Described below is a single TCR beta chain sequence and its context. Assay: immunoSEQ multiplex PCR; the TCRdb copy retains only in-frame clones and omits some. The data hold about 220,000 clones, with under 90% observed a single time. This sample is part of a study of blood T cell repertoires in COVID-19. J lost 1 base, V lost 6 bases, and 9 bases had no gene match. The CDR3 runs 16 residues. The germline gives CDR1 LGHDT, CDR2 YNNKEL (reference sequence). Sequenced material: PBMCs or T cells enriched from blood (not recorded which). The TCR comes from a woman in her forties who had been exposed to COVID-19. The genes are TRBV3-1 (or the pseudogene TRBV3-2) and TRBJ2-3; 8 bases line up with TRBD2. The DNA for the CDR3 is TGTGCCAGCAGTAATCCCCAGACTAGCGGCACAGATACGCAGTATTTT. Translation gives CASSNPQTSGTDTQYF.